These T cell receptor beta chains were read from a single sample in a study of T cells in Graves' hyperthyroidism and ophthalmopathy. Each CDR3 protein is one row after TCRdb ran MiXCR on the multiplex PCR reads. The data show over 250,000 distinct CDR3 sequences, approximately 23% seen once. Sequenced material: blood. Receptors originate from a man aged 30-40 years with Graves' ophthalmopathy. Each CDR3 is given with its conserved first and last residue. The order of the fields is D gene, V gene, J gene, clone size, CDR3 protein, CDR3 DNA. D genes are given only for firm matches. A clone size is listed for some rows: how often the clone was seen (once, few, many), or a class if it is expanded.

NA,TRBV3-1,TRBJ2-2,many,CASSQFKDGELFF,TGTGCCAGCAGCCAATTCAAGGACGGGGAGCTGTTTTTT
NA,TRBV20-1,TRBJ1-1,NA,CSAREGGDTEAFF,TGCAGTGCTAGAGAGGGGGGGGACACTGAAGCTTTCTTT
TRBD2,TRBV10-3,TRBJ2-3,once,CATRISGGETDTQYF,TGTGCCACCCGCATATCGGGAGGGGAAACAGATACGCAGTATTTT
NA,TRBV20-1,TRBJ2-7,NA,CSASGPSDEQYF,TGCAGTGCTAGTGGGCCGTCCGACGAGCAGTACTTC
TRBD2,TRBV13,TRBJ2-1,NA,CASSLGTSGLYNEQFF,TGTGCCAGCAGCCTAGGGACTAGCGGGTTGTACAATGAGCAGTTCTTC
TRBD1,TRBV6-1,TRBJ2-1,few,CASSEARRGPTDEQFF,TGTGCCAGCAGTGAAGCGCGAAGGGGGCCGACAGATGAGCAGTTCTTC
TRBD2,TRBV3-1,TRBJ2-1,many,CASESAGGSLSYNEQFF,TGTGCCAGCGAGTCCGCGGGAGGATCATTGTCCTACAATGAGCAGTTCTTC
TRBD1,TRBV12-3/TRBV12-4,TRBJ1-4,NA,CASSSTGQRSEKLFF,TGTGCCAGCAGTTCTACGGGACAGCGATCGGAAAAACTGTTTTTT
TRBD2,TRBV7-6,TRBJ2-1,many,CASSYGLAPYNEQFF,TGTGCCAGCAGCTACGGACTAGCGCCTTACAATGAGCAGTTCTTC
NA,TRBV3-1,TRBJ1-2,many,CASSRDASGYTF,TGTGCCAGCAGCCGGGACGCCAGTGGCTACACCTTC
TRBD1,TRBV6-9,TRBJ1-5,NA,CASSYGGQGDRPQHF,TGTGCCAGCAGTTATGGCGGACAGGGGGATCGGCCCCAGCATTTT
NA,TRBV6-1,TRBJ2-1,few,CASSEAWLAKGDEQFF,TGTGCCAGCAGTGAAGCGTGGCTAGCGAAGGGTGATGAGCAGTTCTTC
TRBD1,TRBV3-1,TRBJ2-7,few,CASSPRKTGLMEQYF,TGTGCCAGCAGCCCAAGAAAGACAGGGTTGATGGAGCAGTACTTC
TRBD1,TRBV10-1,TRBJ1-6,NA,CASVWDSNSPLHF,TGCGCCAGCGTGTGGGACAGCAATTCACCCCTCCACTTT
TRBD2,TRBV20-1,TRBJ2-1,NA,CSARKVHGEGNNEQFF,TGCAGTGCTAGAAAGGTACACGGGGAGGGCAACAATGAGCAGTTCTTC
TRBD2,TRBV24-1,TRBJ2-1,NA,CATSETSGSFYNEQFF,TGTGCCACCAGTGAGACTAGCGGGAGTTTTTACAATGAGCAGTTCTTC
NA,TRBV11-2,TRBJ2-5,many,CASSFWTQQETQYF,TGTGCCAGCAGCTTTTGGACCCAACAAGAGACCCAGTACTTC